This entry is about one TCR beta chain. The CDR3 consists of 15 residues. The ends were cut back, 6 bases at V and 0 bases at J, with 12 bases in the middle. In germline, CDR1 is MNHNS, CDR2 SASEGT. The PCR ran on 60 Vbeta and 13 Jbeta primers. TCRdb's table, derived via immunoSEQ multiplex PCR, lists solely in-frame clones and lacks some. The repertoire holds tens of thousands of clones, with roughly 73% as singletons. These data are taken from a study of cytomegalovirus exposure and HLA in healthy donors. The specimen was PBMCs. The rearrangement links TRBV6-1 to TRBJ2-4; D might be TRBD1 (6 bases). This clonotype was sampled from a middle-aged woman in good health and CMV-seropositive. CDR3 sequence (DNA): TGTGCCAGCAGCGAACAGGGAAGAGCCAAAAACATTCAGTACTTC. Translation gives CASSEQGRAKNIQYF.